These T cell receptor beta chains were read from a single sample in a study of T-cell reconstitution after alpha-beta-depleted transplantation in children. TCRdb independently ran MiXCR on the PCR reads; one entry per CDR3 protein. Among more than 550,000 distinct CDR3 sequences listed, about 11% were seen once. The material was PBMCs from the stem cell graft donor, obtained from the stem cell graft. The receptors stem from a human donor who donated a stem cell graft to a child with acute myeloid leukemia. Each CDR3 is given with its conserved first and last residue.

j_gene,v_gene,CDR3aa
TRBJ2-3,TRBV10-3,CAIGYTDTQYF
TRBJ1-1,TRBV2,CASSRPDRNTEAFF
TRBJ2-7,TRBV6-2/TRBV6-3,CASSYDVYEQYF
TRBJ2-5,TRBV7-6,CASSLNSGTSDLRETQYF
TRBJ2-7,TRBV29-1,CSVAGTDLYEQYF
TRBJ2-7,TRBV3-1,CASSRDSISYEQYF
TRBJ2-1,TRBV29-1,CSGHTGANEQFF
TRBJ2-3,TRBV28,CASSPGGRDTQYF
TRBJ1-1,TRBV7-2,CASSDRGLNTEAFF
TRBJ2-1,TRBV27,CASSLWSSGRFSYNEQFF
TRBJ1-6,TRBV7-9,CASTDPRTLSGPLHF
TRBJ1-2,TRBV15,CATSGRQGYYGYTF
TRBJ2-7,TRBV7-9,CARGPGPLYEQYF
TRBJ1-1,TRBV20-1,CSAQMPPGSNTEAFF
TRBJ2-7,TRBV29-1,CSAIGQGFSYEQYF
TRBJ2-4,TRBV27,CASSPLAGVVKNIQYF
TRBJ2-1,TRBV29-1,CSAGETEQFF
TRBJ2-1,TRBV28,CASTLGQGRGNEQFF
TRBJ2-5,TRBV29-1,CSVAYGIGETQYF
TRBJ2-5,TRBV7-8,CASSFGGRIQETQYF
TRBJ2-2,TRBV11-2,CASSVGTGRIHTGELFF
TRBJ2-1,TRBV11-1,CASSLRDTYNEQFF
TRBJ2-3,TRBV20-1,CSARTPKTTDTQYF
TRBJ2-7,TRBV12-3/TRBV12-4,CASSLRDRGREQYF
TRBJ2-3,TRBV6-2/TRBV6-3,CASSYSPGLAGSDTQYF
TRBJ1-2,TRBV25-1,CASGGGGRSGWTNYGYTF
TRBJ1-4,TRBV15,CATSPRQDLNEKLFF
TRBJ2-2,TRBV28,CASSLVAGAGELFF